This is a list of T cell receptor beta chains from one sample in a study of blood T cells in healthy people across ages. TCRdb recomputed calls from the 5' RACE reads with MiXCR, one row per CDR3 protein. Here the sample spans approximately 1,100,000 distinct CDR3 sequences, 40% to 50% being singletons. The sequenced sample consisted of blood. The receptors derive from a woman in her fifties or sixties in good health. CDR3s include the opening cysteine and the closing phenylalanine or tryptophan. A D gene is named only where the DNA matches it firmly. Clone size is given for some rows only: seen once, a few or many times, or a class if the clone is expanded.

clone size	V gene	J gene	D gene	CDR3 DNA	CDR3 protein
-	TRBV20-1	TRBJ1-2	-	TGCAGTGCTAACCAGGGGAACTATGGCTACACCTTC	CSANQGNYGYTF
few	TRBV7-2	TRBJ1-4	-	TGTGCCAGCAGCCCTACGATTGGGCAGGGAGGAGAAAAACTGTTTTTT	CASSPTIGQGGEKLFF
-	TRBV20-1	TRBJ2-5	-	TGCAGTGCTAGAGATCTCTCAGGGGCGAAAGAGACCCAGTACTTC	CSARDLSGAKETQYF
-	TRBV7-9	TRBJ2-2	TRBD2	TGTGCCAGCAGCTTAAAGGACGGGAGGGGATCCGGGGGGCTGTTTTTT	CASSLKDGRGSGGLFF
-	TRBV20-1	TRBJ2-1	-	TGCAGTGCTAGAGCTGTGTTGTCGGCGGGTACCTCCTACAATGAGCAGTTCTTC	CSARAVLSAGTSYNEQFF
-	TRBV30	TRBJ2-5	TRBD2	TGTGCCTGGGGGACTAGCGGGAGTAGGCCGTACTTC	CAWGTSGSRPYF
few	TRBV5-1	TRBJ2-5	TRBD1	TGCGCCAGCAGCGAAAACAGGGGAGCGTCGGAGACCCAGTACTTC	CASSENRGASETQYF
-	TRBV9	TRBJ2-1	TRBD2	TGTGCCAGCAGCGTTGACCCTTTAACCGGGGGGAAACCTGGTGGTGAGCAGTTCTTC	CASSVDPLTGGKPGGEQFF
-	TRBV12-3/TRBV12-4	TRBJ2-1	-	TGTGCCAGCAGTTGGGGACCAAGCAAGTTCTTC	CASSWGPSKFF
-	TRBV15	TRBJ2-7	-	TGTGCCACCAGCAGTCCTAGCGCTGGTTCCTACGAGCAGTACTTC	CATSSPSAGSYEQYF
once	TRBV20-1	TRBJ2-3	TRBD2	TGCAGTGCTAGAGCGACTAGCGGGAAGGCAGATACGCAGTATTTT	CSARATSGKADTQYF
few	TRBV7-3	TRBJ1-2	-	TGTGCCAGCAGTATCGACAGCCTAGGAAACTATGGCTACACCTTC	CASSIDSLGNYGYTF
-	TRBV5-6	TRBJ2-3	-	TGTGCCAGCAGCTTGTGGGCCAACACAGATACGCAGTATTTT	CASSLWANTDTQYF
-	TRBV28	TRBJ2-2	TRBD2	TGTGCCAGCAGTTTGTCCGGACTAGCGGCCGGGGAGCTGTTTTTT	CASSLSGLAAGELFF
few	TRBV28	TRBJ2-6	-	TGTGCCAGCAGTATATCCCCGGGTTCTGGGGCCAACGTCCTGACTTTC	CASSISPGSGANVLTF
-	TRBV18	TRBJ1-6	-	TGTGCCAGCTCACCAAACAGGGATTCACCCCTCCACTTT	CASSPNRDSPLHF
few	TRBV14	TRBJ2-1	-	TGTGCCAGCAGCCAACGTCGGGAGCAGTTCTTC	CASSQRREQFF
-	TRBV20-1	TRBJ2-5	TRBD2	TGCAGTGCGAGAAACCCGGGGACTAGCGGGAAACCTAATCCCCAAGAGACCCAGTACTTC	CSARNPGTSGKPNPQETQYF
few	TRBV28	TRBJ2-7	-	TGTGCCAGCACCCAACCTGGAGGGTACGAGCAGTACTTC	CASTQPGGYEQYF
-	TRBV7-6	TRBJ2-3	TRBD1	TGTGCCAGCAGCTCCCGGACAGGGTCAGATACGCAGTATTTT	CASSSRTGSDTQYF
-	TRBV27	TRBJ2-3	-	TGTGCCAGCAGTCTAAATCGTGGAGATACGCAGTATTTT	CASSLNRGDTQYF
-	TRBV7-9	TRBJ2-3	TRBD2	TGTGCCAGCATTCCGGGACTACGCACAGATACGCAGTATTTT	CASIPGLRTDTQYF
-	TRBV7-8	TRBJ2-3	TRBD2	TGTGCCAGCAGCTTATCTAGCGGGAGTGCAGATACGCAGTATTTT	CASSLSSGSADTQYF
-	TRBV6-1	TRBJ2-3	-	TGTGCCAGCAGTGTGCGGGCACCCGGCACAGATACGCAGTATTTT	CASSVRAPGTDTQYF
-	TRBV3-1	TRBJ2-6	-	TGTGCCAGCAGCCAAGGTGCGCCAGGATCTGGGGCCAACGTCCTGACTTTC	CASSQGAPGSGANVLTF
-	TRBV6-1	TRBJ2-1	TRBD2	TGTGCCAGCAGTCCGCGGGAGGGCCATTACAATGAGCAGTTCTTC	CASSPREGHYNEQFF
-	TRBV11-2	TRBJ1-2	-	TGTGCCAGCAGCTACGACCGGGACGCCTATGGCTACACCTTC	CASSYDRDAYGYTF
-	TRBV7-9	TRBJ2-1	-	TGTGCCAGCAGCTTAGGGACCTCACGGGCTGACAATGAGCAGTTCTTC	CASSLGTSRADNEQFF
-	TRBV7-9	TRBJ2-7	TRBD2	TGTGCCAGCAGCTCCTCTAGCGGGAGAGGGTACGAGCAGTACTTC	CASSSSSGRGYEQYF
few	TRBV11-2	TRBJ2-7	TRBD2	TGTGCCAGCAGCTTAGACTCGGGACTAGCGGATTACGAGCAGTACTTC	CASSLDSGLADYEQYF
few	TRBV27	TRBJ2-3	TRBD1	TGTGCCAGCAGACCCGACAGGGCCCCAGATACGCAGTATTTT	CASRPDRAPDTQYF
few	TRBV24-1	TRBJ2-4	-	TGTGCCACCAGTGAGTCAGGCAAAAACATTCAGTACTTC	CATSESGKNIQYF
once	TRBV6-6	TRBJ1-2	-	-	CASSSSTQNYGYTF
-	TRBV20-1	TRBJ1-5	-	TGCAGTGCTAGCCAGAGCGGAGGGTACAATCAGCCCCAGCATTTT	CSASQSGGYNQPQHF
-	TRBV9	TRBJ2-7	-	TGTGCCAGCAGCGTAGCTGGGGCATCATCCTACGAGCAGTACTTC	CASSVAGASSYEQYF
-	TRBV7-2	TRBJ2-3	TRBD2	TGTGCCAGCAGCTCACCACTAGCGGGAGCGACAGATACGCAGTATTTT	CASSSPLAGATDTQYF
-	TRBV11-2	TRBJ2-7	TRBD1	TGTGCCAGCAGCTTAGGGGACAGCTACACTCCGTACTTC	CASSLGDSYTPYF
many	TRBV10-3	TRBJ2-7	-	TGTGCCATCAGTGACTATTACGAGCAGTACTTC	CAISDYYEQYF
once	TRBV6-2/TRBV6-3	TRBJ2-1	TRBD2	TGTGCCAGCAGTTACCTTCTAGCGGGAGGACAAAGCTCCTACAATGAGCAGTTCTTC	CASSYLLAGGQSSYNEQFF
few	TRBV25-1	TRBJ1-4	-	TGTGCCAGCAACGGCAGGGCTAATGAAAAACTGTTTTTT	CASNGRANEKLFF
-	TRBV7-2	TRBJ2-7	-	TGTGCCAGCAGTAAACCGTATTTAAATGAGCAGTACTTC	CASSKPYLNEQYF
-	TRBV2	TRBJ2-3	TRBD1	TGTGCCAGCAGTCCCATAATCGACAGGGCGCAGTATTTT	CASSPIIDRAQYF
-	TRBV5-1	TRBJ2-1	-	TGCGCCAGCAGCGTGAAGGGAGCTTACGAGCAGTTCTTC	CASSVKGAYEQFF
-	TRBV20-1	TRBJ2-3	TRBD2	TGCAGTGCTAGAGTTTTTGGGGGAGGGTCAGATACGCAGTATTTT	CSARVFGGGSDTQYF
-	TRBV29-1	TRBJ2-1	-	TGCAGCGTCGGAAAGGGACTTTCCTACAATGAGCAGTTCTTC	CSVGKGLSYNEQFF
few	TRBV4-2	TRBJ2-1	-	TGTGCCAGCAGCCAAGATCCGGACTCCGGGAATGAGCAGTTCTTC	CASSQDPDSGNEQFF
-	TRBV9	TRBJ2-3	TRBD1	TGTGCCAGCAGCGTAGTCGTGAACAGGGGAGATACGCAGTATTTT	CASSVVVNRGDTQYF
few	TRBV20-1	TRBJ2-3	-	TGCAGTGCTAGAGAGACAGCAGCAGATACGCAGTATTTT	CSARETAADTQYF
-	TRBV24-1	TRBJ2-1	-	TGTGCCACCGAGGGGGAGAACCCTTCCAATGAGCAGTTCTTC	CATEGENPSNEQFF
few	TRBV28	TRBJ2-5	TRBD1	TGTGCCAGCAGTTTCCGTCAAACAGGGGGCGCGGAGACCCAGTACTTC	CASSFRQTGGAETQYF